This TCR beta chain is from a study of technical replicates of blood from several donors. Germline assignment: CDR1 MNHNS and CDR2 SASEGT. V shed 1 base and J shed 5 bases, with 11 bases lying between them. The CDR3 consists of 14 residues. The method was immunoSEQ multiplex PCR; TCRdb's version includes in-frame clones alone and lacks a portion of them. The sample has 75,000 to 100,000 clones; just under 95% are singletons. The rearrangement links TRBV6-1 to TRBJ2-5; D call uncertain. This receptor was identified in a human donor in good health. Sample: T cells isolated from PBMCs. In nucleotides, the CDR3 is TGTGCCAGCAGTGAAGTCGGTGACTGGGAGACCCAGTACTTC. It is translated as CASSEVGDWETQYF.